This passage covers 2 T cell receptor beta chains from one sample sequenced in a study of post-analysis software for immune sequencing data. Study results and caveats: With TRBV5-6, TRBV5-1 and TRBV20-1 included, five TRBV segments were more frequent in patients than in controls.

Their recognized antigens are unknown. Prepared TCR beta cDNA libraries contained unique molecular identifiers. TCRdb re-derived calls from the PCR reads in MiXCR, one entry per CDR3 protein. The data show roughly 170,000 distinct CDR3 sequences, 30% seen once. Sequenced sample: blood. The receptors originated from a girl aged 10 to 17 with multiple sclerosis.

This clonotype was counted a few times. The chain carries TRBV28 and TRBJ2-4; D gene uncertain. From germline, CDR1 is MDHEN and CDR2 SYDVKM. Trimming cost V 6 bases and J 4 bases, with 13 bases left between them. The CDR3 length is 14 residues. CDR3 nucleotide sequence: TGTGCCAGCAGGGGCAGGCAGGAAAAAAACATTCAGTACTTC. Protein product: CASRGRQEKNIQYF.

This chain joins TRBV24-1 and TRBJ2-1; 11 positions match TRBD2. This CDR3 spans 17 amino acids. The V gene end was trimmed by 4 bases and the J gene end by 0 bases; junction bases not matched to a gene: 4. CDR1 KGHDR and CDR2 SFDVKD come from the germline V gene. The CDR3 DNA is TGTGCCACCAGTGACTCCGGGACTAGCGGCTCCTACAATGAGCAGTTCTTC. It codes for CATSDSGTSGSYNEQFF.